These 27 T cell receptor beta chains were all obtained from the same sample, sequenced in a study of T cells after yellow fever vaccination (dated by TCRdb to between 2018 and 2021). The treatment or condition tag for this specimen amounts to: live attenuated yellow fever vaccine strain. The library relied on 5' RACE. This sample was sequenced with an Illumina HiSeq 2500. TCRdb reran the public reads through fastp at Q25 and MiXCR, keeping productive beta chains. Entries are consolidated by CDR3 protein sequence, retaining the most common genes and DNA. This sample is represented by hundreds of thousands of distinct CDR3 sequences; around 12% of them were singletons. The top ten clonotypes cover approximately 15% of the sample. This specimen consisted of PBMCs, obtained on the day of the yellow fever booster vaccination. The source of these receptors is a man aged 30 to 45 who received the YFV17D yellow fever vaccine.

This chain links TRBV5-1 with TRBJ2-3; D not resolved. This CDR3 region has 16 residues. Germline V gives CDR1 SGHRS, CDR2 YFSETQ. With 0 bases removed from V and 0 bases from J, the gap between germline ends came to 11 bases. CDR3 nucleotide sequence: TGCGCCAGCAGCTTGGTCCAGTCTTCTAGCACAGATACGCAGTATTTT. Translated, it gives CASSLVQSSSTDTQYF.

The table lists this clonotype with many counts. V and J are TRBV6-1 and TRBJ1-1, with 7 bases that match TRBD1. Unmatched junction bases numbered 11, after V lost 5 bases and J lost 5 bases. CDR1 is MNHNS and CDR2 is SASEGT in the germline V gene. The CDR3 runs to 15 residues. The CDR3: CASSKKGTAGTEAFF. The CDR3 DNA reads TGTGCCAGCAGTAAAAAAGGGACAGCCGGTACTGAAGCTTTCTTT.

CDR3 sequence: CASSQILADTQYF. The CDR3 coding sequence is TGCGCCAGCAGCCAAATACTCGCAGATACGCAGTATTTT. The chain recombines TRBV4-3 with TRBJ2-3; D unresolved. The CDR3 length is 13 residues. V lost 2 bases and J lost 4, with 7 bases in between. Germline V gene sequence: CDR1 LGHNA, CDR2 YSLEER.

This chain uses TRBV7-9 with TRBJ2-1; D is undetermined. The V gene lost 3 bases and the J gene lost 9 bases, with 9 bases spanning the gap. The CDR3 contains 12 residues. Germline lookup yields CDR1 SEHNR and CDR2 FQNEAQ (reference sequence). CDR3 loop: CASSFGSAEQFF. The CDR3 DNA reads TGTGCCAGCAGCTTCGGGTCAGCTGAGCAGTTCTTC.

The chain combines TRBV20-1 with TRBJ2-7; 8 positions match TRBD2. V shed 6 bases, J shed 2 bases, and the junction held 9 bases outside the gene matches. Germline CDR1 and CDR2: DFQATT and SNEGSKA (reference sequence). CDR3 length equals 14 residues. The CDR3 bases are TGCAGTGCCACCTACGGGCGGGGGGCCTACGAGCAGTACTTC. This sequence encodes CSATYGRGAYEQYF.

This clonotype was observed a handful of times. The chain employs TRBV19 and TRBJ2-7, with no clear D. The CDR3 covers 13 residues. Trimming took 3 bases from V and 2 from J, leaving 8 bases between them. CDR1 LNHDA and CDR2 SQIVND come from the germline V gene (reference sequence). For the CDR3, the DNA is TGTGCCAGTAGTATGGGCAGGACCTACGAGCAGTACTTC. This translates into CASSMGRTYEQYF. Variable domain in full (rest from reference TRBV19 and TRBJ2-7): DGGITQSPKYLFRKEGQNVTLSCEQNLNHDAMYWYRQDPGQGLRLIYYSQIVNDFQKGDIAEGYSVSREKKESFPLTVTSAQKNPTAFYLCASSMGRTYEQYFGPGTRLTVT.

This clonotype has more than one count but fewer than ten. The chain employs TRBV5-1 and TRBJ2-1, with a possible D match to TRBD2 (6 bases). The CDR3 totals 13 residues. Germline lookup yields CDR1 SGHRS and CDR2 YFSETQ. V gave up 4 bases and J gave up 7 bases, with 12 bases separating them. The CDR3 here is CASSREWNNEQFF. CDR3 DNA: TGCGCCAGCAGCCGGGAGTGGAATAATGAGCAGTTCTTC.

This clonotype was counted only a few times. V gene TRBV7-2 combines with J gene TRBJ1-6, with TRBD1 as a possible D gene (5 bases). The V end was cut by 4 bases, the J end by 2 bases, with 9 bases between. Germline V CDR1 and CDR2: SGHTA, FQGNSA. The CDR3 sequence is 15 residues long. The CDR3 loop reads CASSWGRTYNSPLHF. In DNA, the CDR3 is TGTGCCAGCAGCTGGGGACGGACCTATAATTCACCCCTCCACTTT.

This chain links TRBV5-1 with TRBJ2-6; D unresolved. This CDR3 spans 13 amino acids. With 9 bases removed from V and 4 bases from J, the gap between germline ends came to 11 bases. Looked up from germline, CDR1 is SGHRS and CDR2 is YFSETQ. DNA of the CDR3: TGCGCCACCGCAATAGACGGGGCCAACGTCCTGACTTTC. Its protein product is CATAIDGANVLTF. The full variable domain, completed using reference TRBV5-1 and TRBJ2-6, is KAGVTQTPRYLIKTRGQQVTLSCSPISGHRSVSWYQQTPGQGLQFLFEYFSETQRNKGNFPGRFSGRQFSNSRSEMNVSTLELGDSALYLCATAIDGANVLTFGAGSRLTVL.

This clonotype was seen more than once but under ten times. The chain links TRBV6-6 to TRBJ2-3; D ambiguous. Per the germline V gene, CDR1 is MNHNY and CDR2 is SVGAGI (reference sequence). There are 12 residues in the CDR3. V gave up 6 bases and J gave up 8 bases, with 12 bases separating them. The chain's CDR3 is CASRRESATQYF. In DNA, the CDR3 is TGTGCCAGCAGACGAGAATCGGCTACGCAGTATTTT.

This clonotype was seen ten or more times. The J gene is TRBJ2-3, the V gene TRBV29-1; the D gene is possibly TRBD2 (6 bases). V lost 2 bases to trimming and J lost 5 bases, with 11 bases between them. Per germline, CDR1 SQVTM and CDR2 ANQGSEA. This CDR3 spans 13 amino acids. Here the CDR3 DNA reads TGCAGCGTTGAACAGCGGGTTCAAGATACGCAGTATTTT. It specifies CSVEQRVQDTQYF.

The chain employs TRBV18 and TRBJ2-7; D unresolved. This CDR3 is 13 amino acids long. Deletions cut 3 bases from V and 5 bases from J, with 11 bases between. Looked up from germline, CDR1 is KGHSH and CDR2 is LQKENI. CDR3 sequence reads: CASSPTGLHEQYF. Here the CDR3 DNA reads TGTGCCAGCTCACCGACTGGGCTGCACGAGCAGTACTTC. Looking up the rest from reference TRBV18 and TRBJ2-7 gives the full variable domain: NAGVMQNPRHLVRRRGQEARLRCSPMKGHSHVYWYRQLPEEGLKFMVYLQKENIIDESGMPKERFSAEFPKEGPSILRIQQVVRGDSAAYFCASSPTGLHEQYFGPGTRLTVT.

This clonotype has a handful of counts. The chain combines TRBV7-2 with TRBJ2-1; D remains ambiguous. The CDR3 consists of 16 residues. Trimming left V 2 bases short and J 0 bases short, with 11 bases between. Germline V CDR1 and CDR2: SGHTA, FQGNSA. CDR3 nucleotide sequence: TGTGCCAGCAGCTTAACGAATACCTTCTCCTACAATGAGCAGTTCTTC. Its translation is CASSLTNTFSYNEQFF.

The chain recombines TRBV20-1 with TRBJ2-1; D gene unclear. Trimming removed 0 bases from V and 4 bases from J, with 10 bases in between. The germline V gene has CDR1 DFQATT and CDR2 SNEGSKA (reference sequence). CDR3 length: 14 amino acids. CDR3 bases: TGCAGTGCTAGAGATACCCCGAATTACAATGAGCAGTTCTTC. It yields the protein CSARDTPNYNEQFF.

In its sample, this clonotype was seen a few times. This chain connects TRBV21-1 to TRBJ2-5; the D call in the table, TRBD1, was not verified against the DNA. TRBV21-1 is deemed a pseudogene. CDR3 length: 13 amino acids. CDR3 in DNA: TGTGCCAGCAGCAACCCCCTCGAAGAGACCCAGTACTTC. It specifies CASSNPLEETQYF.

This sequence joins TRBV7-2 and TRBJ1-1; D may be TRBD1 (6 bases). Trimming took 6 bases from V and 6 from J, leaving 11 bases between them. CDR3 length: 12 residues. Germline CDR1 SGHTA, CDR2 FQGNSA. The CDR3 sequence is CASRVSGAEAFF. The CDR3 DNA sequence: TGTGCCAGCAGGGTCTCAGGGGCTGAAGCTTTCTTT.

This clonotype was counted between two and nine times. V and J are TRBV29-1 and TRBJ2-7; 11 positions agree with TRBD1. The CDR3 totals 13 residues. J gave up 2 bases and V 7 bases, and 4 bases lay outside the gene matches. Germline V gives CDR1 SQVTM, CDR2 ANQGSEA. CDR3 protein: CSATGQGAYEQYF. The CDR3 nucleotides are TGCAGCGCAACGGGACAGGGGGCCTACGAGCAGTACTTC.

This clonotype was counted a few times. V is TRBV7-2 and J is TRBJ2-1, with D tentatively TRBD1 (5 bases). This CDR3 has 12 amino acids. Germline CDR1 reads SGHTA; CDR2 reads FQGNSA. The germline V and J ends were trimmed by 5 bases and 8 bases, with 10 bases remaining between them. The CDR3 sequence is CASSISRDEQFF. The CDR3 coding sequence is TGTGCCAGCAGCATCAGCAGGGATGAGCAGTTCTTC.

V and J are TRBV7-6 and TRBJ1-1, with D tentatively TRBD1 (5 bases). V was trimmed by 5 bases and J by 0 bases, leaving 16 bases between them. CDR1 and CDR2 from the germline V gene are SGHVS and FNYEAQ. This CDR3 has 16 amino acids. The CDR3 sequence is CASSPTFGGVNTEAFF. The CDR3 DNA sequence: TGTGCCAGCAGCCCAACCTTCGGGGGGGTGAACACTGAAGCTTTCTTT.

This clonotype was observed a handful of times. Sequence at one end of the junction differs from germline and may be a read error. The chain employs TRBV7-2 and TRBJ2-4; 9 bases are shared with TRBD2. Germline V gene lookup returns CDR1 SGHTA and CDR2 FQGNSA. The CDR3 is made up of 15 amino acids. CDR3 residues: CASSARGETSGVRDF. CDR3 DNA: TGTGCCAGCAGCGCCCGGGGGGAGACTAGCGGAGTTCGAGACTTC.

This clonotype was detected a few times. V and J are TRBV27 and TRBJ2-2, with 10 bases fitting TRBD2. Germline CDR1 is MNHEY and CDR2 is SMNVEV (reference sequence). Losses at the gene ends were 3 bases for V and 6 bases for J; bases not matched to a gene: 13. The CDR3 consists of 18 residues. In nucleotides, the CDR3 is TGTGCCAGCAGTTTTAGAGGCGGGATTAGCGGGAGGTCCGGGGAGCTGTTTTTT. Translated, it gives CASSFRGGISGRSGELFF.

This clonotype was observed a few times. This rearrangement joins TRBV30 to TRBJ2-3; D may be TRBD2 (6 bases). This CDR3 has 14 amino acids. Germline CDR1 GTSNPN, CDR2 SVGIG (reference sequence). Trimming left V 2 bases short and J 2 bases short, with 11 bases between. Written as DNA, the CDR3 is TGTGCCTGGAGTAGGGGACTGTTCACAGATACGCAGTATTTT. Its protein is CAWSRGLFTDTQYF.

This clonotype showed up many times. This chain joins TRBV7-2 and TRBJ2-7; TRBD1 might be the D (5 bases). V shed 4 bases and J shed 5 bases, with 9 bases lying between them. The CDR3 runs to 12 residues. Per the germline V gene, CDR1 is SGHTA and CDR2 is FQGNSA. The CDR3 loop is CASSSQGDEQYF. The CDR3 DNA sequence: TGTGCCAGCAGCTCTCAGGGCGACGAGCAGTACTTC.

The chain carries TRBV7-3 and TRBJ2-2; D is unresolved. This CDR3 spans 13 amino acids. V shed 2 bases and J shed 6 bases, with 7 bases lying between them. The V gene's germline CDR1 is SGHTA and CDR2 FQGTGA. Here the CDR3 reads CASSLDLAGELFF. CDR3 coding DNA: TGTGCCAGCAGCTTAGATCTCGCCGGGGAGCTGTTTTTT.

CDR3 loop: CASVAESRGANVLTF. The CDR3 DNA reads as TGTGCCAGCGTAGCAGAAAGCAGGGGGGCCAACGTCCTGACTTTC. V gene TRBV6-1 combines with J gene TRBJ2-6; D gene uncertain. The germline V gene encodes CDR1 MNHNS and CDR2 SASEGT. There are 15 residues in the CDR3. Trimming shortened V by 8 bases and J by 4 bases, and 15 bases separated the two germline ends.

This clonotype came up a few times. This chain uses TRBV7-3 with TRBJ2-1; 7 bases agree with TRBD2. This CDR3 contains 14 residues. Per the germline V gene, CDR1 is SGHTA and CDR2 is FQGTGA. Trimming removed 1 base from V and 9 bases from J; junction bases left unmatched: 6. CDR3 loop: CASSLSVAGGEQFF. Written as DNA, the CDR3 is TGTGCCAGCAGCTTAAGTGTAGCGGGTGGTGAGCAGTTCTTC.

The genes are TRBV7-2 and TRBJ2-5; a possible D gene is TRBD2 (6 bases). V was shortened by 1 base and J by 5 bases, with 11 bases between the two germline ends. Germline CDR1 SGHTA, CDR2 FQGNSA. There are 14 residues in the CDR3. CDR3 loop: CASSLGRRVETQYF. CDR3 DNA sequence: TGTGCCAGCAGCTTAGGGCGGAGGGTGGAGACCCAGTACTTC.